The T cell receptor (beta chain) described here comes from a study of blood T cell repertoires in COVID-19. For the study at large: The United States, Italy and Spain supplied acute and convalescent COVID-19 samples. Nucleic acid was either cDNA or gDNA, and it came from T cells, B-cell-depleted T cells, or PBMCs.

As originally analysed: Quantification of nucleated cells was approximated via reference gene primer amplification. Here immunoSEQ multiplex PCR was the method, and the copy in TCRdb shows in-frame clones only, minus some. V, J and clone size are taken as reported in that table, and D and trimming were inferred from the DNA itself. Of around 380,000 clones listed, over 65% are singletons. CDR3 length: 13 residues. Trimming shortened V by 4 bases and J by 7 bases, and 11 bases separated the two germline ends. The germline V gene has CDR1 KGHSH and CDR2 LQKENI. The TCR comes from a human donor with acute or convalescent COVID-19. The donor label of this sample is uncertain. The sequenced material came from peripheral blood. V is TRBV18 and J is TRBJ1-5; the D gene is possibly TRBD1 (5 bases). CDR3 loop: CASSLLGRQPQHF. The CDR3 coding sequence is TGTGCCAGCTCACTTTTGGGGCGGCAGCCCCAGCATTTT.